What follows are 9 T cell receptor beta chains derived from one specimen sequenced in a study of blood T cell repertoires in COVID-19. The data were produced by immunoSEQ multiplex PCR, yet TCRdb's version contains in-frame clones alone and is incomplete. The table lists roughly 70,000 clones, around 93% of them singletons. Sequences were obtained from peripheral blood. These receptors all come from a woman in her sixties or seventies with active COVID-19.

The chain is built from TRBV5-1 and TRBJ2-3; D is uncertain. CDR3 length equals 15 residues. V dropped 0 bases and J dropped 0 bases, with 8 bases sitting between them. The V gene's germline CDR1 is SGHRS and CDR2 YFSETQ. CDR3 nucleotides: TGCGCCAGCAGCTTGGCCGGGTTTAGCACAGATACGCAGTATTTT. Translated, it gives CASSLAGFSTDTQYF.

The CDR3 loop reads CASSPPSLTGNSPLHF. CDR3 in DNA: TGTGCCAGCAGCCCGCCATCTTTAACAGGGAATTCACCCCTCCACTTT. The chain combines TRBV3-1 (or the pseudogene TRBV3-2) with TRBJ1-6, with D perhaps matching TRBD1 (6 bases). Trimming removed 4 bases from V and 7 bases from J, with 17 bases in between. Germline V gene lookup returns CDR1 LGHDT and CDR2 YNNKEL (reference sequence). This CDR3 has 16 residues.

This clone was seen only once. The chain couples TRBV4-1 to TRBJ2-1; the D gene is possibly TRBD2 (5 bases). Deletions cut 1 base from V and 0 bases from J, with 10 bases between. Germline lookup yields CDR1 MGHRA and CDR2 YSYEKL. This CDR3 is 16 amino acids long. The CDR3 reads CASSQGELSSYNEQFF. Written as DNA, the CDR3 is TGCGCCAGCAGCCAAGGGGAGTTGAGCTCCTACAATGAGCAGTTCTTC.

The CDR3, as DNA: TGTGCCAGCAGCTCGCCGAGACTAGCGGGAGGGCTTGGGGCCAACGTCCTGACTTTC. Translating gives CASSSPRLAGGLGANVLTF. The chain links TRBV7-9 to TRBJ2-6; 14 nucleotides agree with TRBD2. CDR1 is SEHNR and CDR2 is FQNEAQ in the germline V gene (reference sequence). V shed 4 bases and J 3 bases; nucleotides not matched to a gene: 8. This CDR3 region has 19 residues.

This chain uses TRBV27 with TRBJ1-6; 9 bases align to TRBD1. Germline trimming cut 3 bases from V and 7 bases from J; bases unmatched to any gene: 4. The CDR3 covers 15 residues. The germline V gene has CDR1 MNHEY and CDR2 SMNVEV (reference sequence). The CDR3 loop is CASSLSGQGNSPLHF. DNA for the CDR3: TGTGCCAGCAGTTTGAGTGGACAGGGGAATTCACCCCTCCACTTT.

This sequence joins TRBV6-5 and TRBJ1-1, with D perhaps TRBD1 (5 bases). Trimming took off 6 bases at V and 0 bases at J, with 14 bases between the two ends. The CDR3 extends over 15 amino acids. Germline V CDR1 and CDR2: MNHEY, SVGAGI. CDR3 in DNA: TGTGCCAGCAGGGACCAACAGGCCATGAACACTGAAGCTTTCTTT. Protein: CASRDQQAMNTEAFF.

The rearrangement uses TRBV19 and TRBJ1-5, with a possible D match to TRBD1 (6 bases). The germline CDR1 and CDR2 sequences are LNHDA and SQIVND (reference sequence). CDR3 length: 14 residues. V was clipped by 8 bases and J by 3 bases, with 14 bases between them. The CDR3 sequence: CASQMTGSNQPQHF. CDR3 DNA: TGTGCCAGTCAAATGACAGGTTCCAATCAGCCCCAGCATTTT.

This clone showed up just once. The V gene is TRBV7-2, the J gene TRBJ1-6, with D possibly being TRBD1 (5 bases). The CDR3 consists of 15 residues. The germline CDR1 and CDR2 sequences are SGHTA and FQGNSA. The V end lost 2 bases, the J end lost 8 bases, and 13 bases lay between the germline ends. The CDR3 DNA is TGTGCCAGCAGCTTAAGTCAGGGAGGACATTCACCCCTCCACTTT. It is translated as CASSLSQGGHSPLHF.

The chain links TRBV5-4 to TRBJ2-1, with 10 bases aligning to TRBD2. V shed 4 bases and J 6 bases; nucleotides not matched to a gene: 7. Looked up from germline, CDR1 is SGHNT and CDR2 is YYREEE (reference sequence). The CDR3 totals 15 residues. The CDR3 DNA is TGTGCCAGCAGCCCAAGGCCTAGCGGGAGCAATGAGCAGTTCTTC. Translation: CASSPRPSGSNEQFF.